The source of this T cell receptor beta chain is a study of T cells in Graves' hyperthyroidism and ophthalmopathy. Amplification of TCR beta CDR3 regions was performed using RNA transcripts as template. The primer set for the first-round RT-PCR of the TCR CDR3 was HTBI. TCRdb re-called the multiplex PCR reads through MiXCR, storing one row per CDR3 protein. The sample shows about 500,000 distinct CDR3 sequences, roughly 16% of them seen only once. CDR3 length: 14 residues. Germline V lookup: CDR1 MNHEY, CDR2 SVGEGT. Trimming cost V 4 bases and J 6 bases; bases outside gene matches: 7. Pregnant or lactating patients were excluded, as were those with uncontrolled infection or other autoimmune disease.

The chain has TRBV6-2 or TRBV6-3 and TRBJ2-7; 9 bases agree with TRBD2. Sample: blood. This TCR derives from a woman in her twenties or thirties with Graves' ophthalmopathy. DNA for the CDR3: TGTGCCAGCAGTTTCGTAGCGGGAGCTCTCGAGCAGTACTTC. It specifies CASSFVAGALEQYF.